Shown below are 24 T cell receptor beta chains from a single sample sequenced in a study of T-cell memory formation after mild COVID-19. TCRdb re-called the 5' RACE reads through MiXCR, storing one row per CDR3 protein. Of some 330,000 distinct CDR3 sequences in the sample, over 20% were seen once. The source material was PBMCs or a T cell subset sorted from them (not recorded which). Source of these receptors: an adult woman who had mild COVID-19 (a few samples of this study predate the infection). Cell type and time point are not known.

This chain uses TRBV7-6 with TRBJ1-5; 8 positions agree with TRBD1. Germline V gene sequence: CDR1 SGHVS, CDR2 FNYEAQ. J lost 3 bases, V lost 1 base, and 5 bases had no gene match. CDR3 length: 16 amino acids. The CDR3 loop is CASSLGTGTPNQPQHF. The DNA for the CDR3 is TGTGCCAGCAGCTTAGGGACAGGGACTCCCAATCAGCCCCAGCATTTT.

J is TRBJ2-4 and V is TRBV20-1; no reliable D call. Germline-derived CDR1 and CDR2 are DFQATT and SNEGSKA (reference sequence). V shed 0 bases and J shed 0 bases, with 15 bases lying between them. The CDR3 extends over 17 amino acids. The CDR3 reads CSARDRWTSLAKNIQYF. CDR3 sequence (DNA): TGCAGTGCTAGAGACAGATGGACGAGTTTAGCCAAAAACATTCAGTACTTC.

In its sample, this clonotype was seen a few times. This rearrangement joins TRBV29-1 to TRBJ1-5, with D hard to call. V dropped 5 bases and J dropped 1 base, with 12 bases sitting between them. The CDR3 runs to 14 residues. In germline, CDR1 is SQVTM, CDR2 ANQGSEA. The CDR3 sequence: CSVKYRGSNQPQHF. The CDR3 DNA reads as TGCAGCGTTAAATACCGGGGAAGCAATCAGCCCCAGCATTTT.

This clonotype was detected a few times. The chain uses TRBV7-2 and TRBJ2-3; no clear D. This CDR3 region has 15 residues. The germline V gene has CDR1 SGHTA and CDR2 FQGNSA. Trimming stripped 1 base from V and 6 bases from J, with 14 bases between. CDR3 nucleotides: TGTGCCAGCAGCTTAGGCCAGATGAGCAAGGATACGCAGTATTTT. Amino acids: CASSLGQMSKDTQYF.

This clonotype was seen many times. This chain joins TRBV5-1 and TRBJ2-2; D is unresolved. The CDR3 sequence is 11 residues long. Trimming took off 4 bases at V and 2 bases at J, with 0 bases between the two ends. The germline CDR1 and CDR2 sequences are SGHRS and YFSETQ. CDR3 residues: CASSNTGELFF. In nucleotides, the CDR3 is TGCGCCAGCAGCAACACCGGGGAGCTGTTTTTT.

The rearrangement links TRBV9 to TRBJ2-1; 7 nucleotides match TRBD2. Germline CDR1 and CDR2: SGDLS and YYNGEE. Unmatched junction bases numbered 11, after V lost 5 bases and J lost 6 bases. The CDR3 is 15 residues long. The chain's CDR3 is CASRAPGGGLNEQFF. CDR3 in DNA: TGTGCCAGCAGGGCCCCGGGAGGAGGGCTCAATGAGCAGTTCTTC.

The CDR3 bases are TGCAGCGTTGTAGCCGCGGGCAATCAGCCCCAGCATTTT. Amino acid sequence: CSVVAAGNQPQHF. This chain links TRBV29-1 with TRBJ1-5; D remains unclear. Germline V CDR1 and CDR2: SQVTM, ANQGSEA. The CDR3 is 13 amino acids. V shed 4 bases and J shed 2 bases, with 9 bases lying between them.

The genes are TRBV9 and TRBJ2-7, with D possibly matching TRBD1 (6 bases). From germline, CDR1 is SGDLS and CDR2 YYNGEE. V lost 0 bases and J lost 8, with 12 bases in between. The CDR3 spans 13 residues. The CDR3 loop is CASSVEAGAKQYF. The CDR3, as DNA: TGTGCCAGCAGCGTAGAGGCAGGGGCCAAGCAGTACTTC.

This clonotype has just a few counts. The chain recombines TRBV11-2 with TRBJ2-7; no reliable D call. The V end was cut by 6 bases, the J end by 4 bases, with 10 bases between. CDR3 length equals 12 residues. Germline V CDR1 and CDR2: SGHAT, FQNNGV. DNA of the CDR3: TGTGCCAGCAGTCCCGTGACGTACGAGCAGTACTTC. This encodes CASSPVTYEQYF.

The V gene is TRBV12-3 or TRBV12-4, the J gene TRBJ2-2; no clear D gene. V was shortened by 5 bases and J by 4 bases, with 14 bases between the two germline ends. The CDR3 loop spans 15 amino acids. CDR3 coding DNA: TGTGCCAGCAGTCCCCCGGGCTCCAGCACCGGGGAGCTGTTTTTT. This encodes CASSPPGSSTGELFF.

This clonotype was observed a few times. The chain has TRBV12-3 or TRBV12-4 and TRBJ2-1; TRBD1 is a possible D gene (5 bases). The CDR3 sequence is 13 residues long. With 4 bases removed from V and 6 bases from J, the gap between germline ends came to 10 bases. CDR3 DNA sequence: TGTGCCAGCAGTTGCAGGGATCCCAATGAGCAGTTCTTC. The encoded protein is CASSCRDPNEQFF.

This clonotype turned up a few times. The chain has TRBV3-1 and TRBJ2-7, with 9 bases fitting TRBD2. In germline, CDR1 is LGHDT, CDR2 YNNKEL (reference sequence). CDR3 length: 17 amino acids. The V segment lost 0 bases and the J segment 2 bases; nucleotides outside the gene matches: 8. Here the CDR3 reads CASSQDPRGRVTYEQYF. CDR3 DNA: TGTGCCAGCAGCCAAGACCCTCGCGGGAGGGTGACCTACGAGCAGTACTTC.

The genes are TRBV12-3 or TRBV12-4 and TRBJ1-1; TRBD1 is a possible D gene (6 bases). CDR3 length: 12 residues. Trimming shortened V by 6 bases and J by 6 bases, and 11 bases separated the two germline ends. This CDR3 is CASRDPGAEAFF. The CDR3 DNA follows: TGTGCCAGCAGGGATCCAGGGGCTGAAGCTTTCTTT.

This clonotype was seen a handful of times. V and J are TRBV6-2 or TRBV6-3 and TRBJ2-7, with 7 positions matching TRBD1. The CDR3 sequence is 14 residues long. Germline CDR1 and CDR2: MNHEY and SVGEGT. The J segment lost 2 bases and the V segment lost 7 bases, leaving 8 bases of the junction unmatched. In nucleotides, the CDR3 is TGTGCCAGCAATAAGGGGGCGAGGGCCTACGAGCAGTACTTC. This gives the protein CASNKGARAYEQYF.

This clonotype occurred a few times. This chain joins TRBV5-5 and TRBJ2-3; 7 positions agree with TRBD1. The CDR3 has 15 amino acids. J was trimmed by 6 bases and V by 6 bases; bases with no gene match: 13. Looked up from germline, CDR1 is SGHKS and CDR2 is YYEKEE (reference sequence). The CDR3 nucleotides read TGTGCCAGCATACTGACAGGGTTCGGAATCGATACGCAGTATTTT. Translating gives CASILTGFGIDTQYF.

This clonotype was detected only a few times. This chain connects TRBV3-1 to TRBJ1-2, with a possible D match to TRBD1 (6 bases). Trimming removed 1 base from V and 3 bases from J, with 12 bases in between. CDR1 is LGHDT and CDR2 is YNNKEL in the germline V gene (reference sequence). The CDR3 runs 15 residues. CDR3 DNA sequence: TGTGCCAGCAGCCAAGTAGGCAAGGGGGACTATGGCTACACCTTC. Protein: CASSQVGKGDYGYTF.

V usage is TRBV5-5 and J usage is TRBJ2-5; maybe TRBD2 (5 bases). Trimming removed 0 bases at V and 1 base at J, with 13 bases between. The germline CDR1 and CDR2 sequences are SGHKS and YYEKEE (reference sequence). This CDR3 is built from 16 residues. The CDR3 loop reads CASSLGWWRSQETQYF. CDR3 coding DNA: TGTGCCAGCAGCTTGGGATGGTGGAGGTCCCAAGAGACCCAGTACTTC.

The chain recombines TRBV6-1 with TRBJ2-5; no reliable D call. Germline V gene data show CDR1 as MNHNS and CDR2 as SASEGT. With 6 bases removed from V and 4 bases from J, the gap between germline ends came to 12 bases. This CDR3 is built from 13 residues. The CDR3 DNA follows: TGTGCCAGCAGCGGGTCTATTCCAGAGACCCAGTACTTC. Translated, it gives CASSGSIPETQYF.

This clonotype has just a few counts. The chain couples TRBV19 to TRBJ2-5, with D uncertain. The CDR3 runs 17 residues. Deletions cut 2 bases from V and 4 bases from J, with 20 bases between. CDR1 and CDR2 (germline): LNHDA, SQIVND (reference sequence). The CDR3 spells CASSISGSSLRRETQYF. The CDR3 coding sequence is TGTGCCAGTAGTATATCTGGTTCAAGTCTTAGGCGAGAGACCCAGTACTTC.

This clonotype was detected a few times. An end of the junction does not agree with germline; a read error may underlie this. The rearrangement links TRBV5-1 to TRBJ1-2, with D uncertain. There are 13 residues in the CDR3. Germline V gives CDR1 SGHRS, CDR2 YFSETQ. The CDR3 here is CASSLRANYGYTF. CDR3 DNA: TGTGCCAGCAGCTTAAGGGCTAACTATGGCTACACCTTC. Looking up the rest from reference TRBV5-1 and TRBJ1-2 gives the full variable domain: KAGVTQTPRYLIKTRGQQVTLSCSPISGHRSVSWYQQTPGQGLQFLFEYFSETQRNKGNFPGRFSGRQFSNSRSEMNVSTLELGDSALYLCASSLRANYGYTFGSGTRLTVV.

The rearrangement uses TRBV28 and TRBJ1-2; D is unclear. The CDR3 contains 14 residues. Germline lookup yields CDR1 MDHEN and CDR2 SYDVKM. V was clipped by 6 bases and J by 5 bases, with 16 bases between them. CDR3 amino acids: CASSQRITSYGYTF. The CDR3 DNA is TGTGCCAGCAGCCAAAGGATTACTTCATATGGCTACACCTTC.

A few counts support this clonotype. J is TRBJ2-2 and V is TRBV12-3 or TRBV12-4; a weak D match, TRBD2 (6 bases). The CDR3 covers 16 residues. Trimming pared 6 bases from V and 1 base from J, leaving 15 bases between. The DNA of the CDR3 is TGTGCCAGCAGCTTTGGGGGGACTTTGAACACCGGGGAGCTGTTTTTT. Amino acid sequence: CASSFGGTLNTGELFF.

J is TRBJ2-1 and V is TRBV25-1; 12 bases match TRBD2. Trimming at V came to 5 bases and at J to 7 bases, leaving 3 bases not matched to a gene. The CDR3 loop spans 14 amino acids. CDR1 and CDR2 (germline): MGHDK, SYGVNS. The CDR3 DNA follows: TGTGCCAGCAGTAACGGACTAGCGGGGAATGAGCAGTTCTTC. It translates to CASSNGLAGNEQFF.

Here the CDR3 DNA reads TGTGCCAGCAGCCCAAGACTCGGACAGGGCTACGAGCAGTACTTC. As protein: CASSPRLGQGYEQYF. This sequence joins TRBV3-1 and TRBJ2-7; 8 positions agree with TRBD1. CDR1 and CDR2 (germline): LGHDT, YNNKEL (reference sequence). V lost 4 bases to trimming and J lost 3 bases; unmatched junction nucleotides: 8. This CDR3 contains 15 residues.